The 21 T cell receptor beta chains presented below share a single source sample, sequenced in a study of blood T cell repertoires in COVID-19. TCRdb's copy holds only in-frame clones and misses some; the assay was immunoSEQ multiplex PCR. The repertoire holds approximately 120,000 clones, roughly 90% seen once, with approximately 1% in the top ten. Sequencing was carried out using peripheral blood. The receptors stem from a woman of 80 years or more with acute or convalescent COVID-19.

The chain is built from TRBV5-8 and TRBJ2-3, with 11 bases that match TRBD2. V gave up 4 bases and J gave up 2 bases; unmatched junction bases: 3. Germline V gene lookup returns CDR1 SGHTS and CDR2 YDEGEE. The length of the CDR3 is 15 residues. The CDR3 region is CASSPGLAVTDTQYF. CDR3 coding DNA: TGTGCCAGCAGCCCGGGACTAGCGGTCACAGATACGCAGTATTTT.

The chain couples TRBV5-6 to TRBJ2-5, with 8 bases aligning to TRBD1. J was trimmed by 1 base and V by 0 bases; bases with no gene match: 2. The germline gives CDR1 SGHDT, CDR2 YYEEEE. The CDR3 consists of 15 residues. This chain's CDR3 is CASSLGQGLQETQYF. The CDR3 DNA reads TGTGCCAGCAGCTTGGGACAGGGGCTCCAAGAGACCCAGTACTTC.

The chain carries TRBV3-1 (or the pseudogene TRBV3-2) and TRBJ2-2; 8 bases agree with TRBD2. This CDR3 is 16 amino acids long. In germline, CDR1 is LGHDT, CDR2 YNNKEL (reference sequence). J lost 8 bases, V lost 7 bases, and 15 bases had no gene match. CDR3 in amino acids: CASTTTGTSGDGELFF. DNA for the CDR3: TGTGCCAGCACTACAACCGGGACTAGTGGGGATGGGGAGCTGTTTTTT.

This chain uses TRBV15 with TRBJ1-6, with a weak D call TRBD1 (6 bases). Trimming pared 0 bases from V and 7 bases from J, leaving 13 bases between. CDR3 length: 16 amino acids. CDR1 and CDR2 (germline): LNHNV, YYDKDF (reference sequence). The CDR3 sequence: CATSRDAGQRNSPLHF. The CDR3 nucleotides are TGTGCCACCAGCAGAGATGCAGGACAGAGAAATTCACCCCTCCACTTT.

For the CDR3, the DNA is TGTGCCAGCAGGAGACAGGGGAACACTGAAGCTTTCTTT. Encoded protein: CASRRQGNTEAFF. The chain recombines TRBV6-5 with TRBJ1-1; TRBD1 matches 7 bases. The CDR3 runs to 13 residues. Trimming cost V 6 bases and J 1 base; bases outside gene matches: 2. The germline CDR1 and CDR2 sequences are MNHEY and SVGAGI.

The rearrangement joins TRBV9 to TRBJ1-4; 8 bases fit TRBD1. V lost 2 bases and J lost 8; bases outside the gene matches: 8. Germline V CDR1 and CDR2: SGDLS, YYNGEE. The CDR3 is made up of 15 amino acids. Written as DNA, the CDR3 is TGTGCCAGCAGCGTTCGGACAGGGAGTCAGGAAAAACTGTTTTTT. Translated: CASSVRTGSQEKLFF. Full variable domain (outside the CDR3, taken from reference TRBV9 and TRBJ1-4): DSGVTQTPKHLITATGQRVTLRCSPRSGDLSVYWYQQSLDQGLQFLIQYYNGEERAKGNILERFSAQQFPDLHSELNLSSLELGDSALYFCASSVRTGSQEKLFFGSGTQLSVL.

This sequence joins TRBV9 and TRBJ2-3; 9 nucleotides agree with TRBD1. V lost 0 bases to trimming and J lost 1 base; unmatched junction nucleotides: 0. This CDR3 is built from 15 residues. The germline gives CDR1 SGDLS, CDR2 YYNGEE. This chain's CDR3 is CASSVGQGGTDTQYF. CDR3 bases: TGTGCCAGCAGCGTAGGACAGGGGGGCACAGATACGCAGTATTTT. Complete variable domain (other parts from reference TRBV9 and TRBJ2-3): DSGVTQTPKHLITATGQRVTLRCSPRSGDLSVYWYQQSLDQGLQFLIQYYNGEERAKGNILERFSAQQFPDLHSELNLSSLELGDSALYFCASSVGQGGTDTQYFGPGTRLTVL.

This clone was recorded only once. The CDR3 protein is CASSIGGARNTGELFF. The CDR3, as DNA: TGTGCCAGTAGTATAGGTGGGGCAAGGAACACCGGGGAGCTGTTTTTT. This chain joins TRBV19 and TRBJ2-2, with a possible D match to TRBD1 (5 bases). The CDR3 is 16 residues long. Germline CDR1 and CDR2: LNHDA and SQIVND (reference sequence). V lost 1 base, J lost 1 base, and 10 bases lay in between.

The chain has TRBV6-2 or TRBV6-3 and TRBJ2-5; 8 bases are a match to TRBD2. This CDR3 is 14 amino acids long. Trimming at V came to 0 bases and at J to 4 bases, leaving 1 base not matched to a gene. The V gene's germline CDR1 is MNHEY and CDR2 SVGEGT. CDR3 DNA: TGTGCCAGCAGTTACTCTGGGACTAGAGAGACCCAGTACTTC. It encodes CASSYSGTRETQYF.

The chain joins TRBV27 to TRBJ1-5; TRBD1 matches at 9 bases. Germline V gene sequence: CDR1 MNHEY, CDR2 SMNVEV (reference sequence). The CDR3 has 14 residues. With V trimmed by 5 bases and J by 4 bases, 3 bases remained unmatched. CDR3 region: CASSRTGANQPQHF. CDR3 DNA: TGTGCCAGCAGTCGGACAGGGGCAAATCAGCCCCAGCATTTT.

The chain is built from TRBV5-1 and TRBJ1-1; D gene unclear. The germline gives CDR1 SGHRS, CDR2 YFSETQ. V was shortened by 3 bases and J by 5 bases, with 14 bases between the two germline ends. There are 14 residues in the CDR3. DNA for the CDR3: TGCGCCAGCAGCTCCGGGTCCTCGAGGACTGAAGCTTTCTTT. Translating it yields CASSSGSSRTEAFF.

The chain carries TRBV2 and TRBJ2-3; 7 positions match TRBD1. The CDR3 covers 14 residues. The germline CDR1 and CDR2 sequences are SNHLY and FYNNEI. The J segment lost 5 bases and the V segment lost 6 bases, leaving 8 bases of the junction unmatched. The CDR3 sequence: CASSRQGPGDTQYF. DNA for the CDR3: TGTGCCAGCAGCCGACAGGGTCCAGGAGATACGCAGTATTTT.

The V gene is TRBV19, the J gene TRBJ2-2, with D tentatively TRBD2 (5 bases). Trimming left V 4 bases short and J 5 bases short, with 8 bases between. CDR3 length: 13 amino acids. Germline lookup yields CDR1 LNHDA and CDR2 SQIVND (reference sequence). CDR3 DNA: TGTGCCAGTAGTAAGAGGGATACCGGGGAGCTGTTTTTT. Amino acid sequence: CASSKRDTGELFF.

The gene calls are TRBV7-9 and TRBJ1-6, with TRBD1 as a possible D gene (5 bases). Germline V gene lookup returns CDR1 SEHNR and CDR2 FQNEAQ (reference sequence). V lost 5 bases, J lost 7 bases, and 12 bases lay in between. The length of the CDR3 is 14 residues. DNA of the CDR3: TGTGCCAGCAGCGGCGACAGTCAGAATTCACCCCTCCACTTT. This gives the protein CASSGDSQNSPLHF.

This clone was seen a handful of times. CDR3 bases: TGTGCCAGCAGCTTAGCGTCTCTCTCTGGAAACACCATATATTTT. This translates into CASSLASLSGNTIYF. V gene TRBV7-8 combines with J gene TRBJ1-3, with D unresolved. This CDR3 has 15 amino acids. Trimming took off 0 bases at V and 0 bases at J, with 6 bases between the two ends. Germline assignment: CDR1 SGHVS and CDR2 FQNEAQ. Complete variable domain (other parts from reference TRBV7-8 and TRBJ1-3): GAGVSQSPRYKVAKRGQDVALRCDPISGHVSLFWYQQALGQGPEFLTYFQNEAQLDKSGLPSDRFFAERPEGSVSTLKIQRTQQEDSAVYLCASSLASLSGNTIYFGEGSWLTVV.

The chain combines TRBV7-9 with TRBJ2-5; 16 bases line up with TRBD2. The CDR3 consists of 16 residues. Germline V gene data show CDR1 as SEHNR and CDR2 as FQNEAQ (reference sequence). V shed 4 bases and J 3 bases; nucleotides not matched to a gene: 2. CDR3 in amino acids: CASSSGLAGGKETQYF. Here the CDR3 DNA reads TGTGCCAGCAGCTCGGGACTAGCGGGAGGGAAAGAGACCCAGTACTTC.

The chain uses TRBV5-1 and TRBJ1-4; D not resolved. Germline values: CDR1 SGHRS, CDR2 YFSETQ. The CDR3 has 14 amino acids. V lost 0 bases to trimming and J lost 5 bases, with 8 bases between them. The CDR3 nucleotides are TGCGCCAGCAGCTTGGCCGTCGGGAATGAAAAACTGTTTTTT. It codes for CASSLAVGNEKLFF.

V and J are TRBV9 and TRBJ1-3, with D uncertain. V lost 0 bases to trimming and J lost 0 bases, with 13 bases between them. The length of the CDR3 is 17 residues. In germline, CDR1 is SGDLS, CDR2 YYNGEE. The chain's CDR3 is CASSVEVRRGSGNTIYF. The CDR3 nucleotides are TGTGCCAGCAGCGTAGAAGTGCGTCGGGGCTCTGGAAACACCATATATTTT.

The chain combines TRBV27 with TRBJ2-3, with 7 positions matching TRBD2. Germline V lookup: CDR1 MNHEY, CDR2 SMNVEV (reference sequence). The CDR3 is 13 residues long. As DNA, the CDR3 is TGTGCTAGCTGGGCTGGGGGGAGGGGTACGCAGTATTTT. Translation: CASWAGGRGTQYF.

This clone was counted only a few times. V gene TRBV27 combines with J gene TRBJ2-1, with 15 bases that match TRBD2. Germline-derived CDR1 and CDR2 are MNHEY and SMNVEV (reference sequence). The V and J ends lost 5 bases and 14 bases, in that order; junction bases with no gene match: 28. The CDR3 totals 21 residues. CDR3 bases: TGTGCCAGCAGTCAAACCCCCGCCGGGACAGGGCTTGGACTAGCGGGAGGGGATGAGTTCTTC. It is translated as CASSQTPAGTGLGLAGGDEFF.

The chain joins TRBV5-6 to TRBJ2-1; 7 positions agree with TRBD1. The CDR3 extends over 11 amino acids. From germline, CDR1 is SGHDT and CDR2 YYEEEE. The ends lost 2 bases at V and 13 bases at J; junction bases unmatched: 3. The CDR3 DNA sequence: TGTGCCAGCAGCTTCCGGGACAGCCAGTTCTTC. Amino acids: CASSFRDSQFF.